Shown below are 15 T cell receptor beta chains from a single sample sequenced in a study of blood T cells in healthy people across ages. For the second PCR, which ran for about 7 to 11 cycles, a sample-barcoded 5' primer and a J-beta primer mix were used. TCRdb re-called the 5' RACE reads with MiXCR, one entry per CDR3 protein. Among roughly 800,000 distinct CDR3 sequences listed, about three fifths were seen once. The sample was blood. These receptors all come from a man younger than 45 in good health.

The chain uses TRBV4-2 and TRBJ2-7; D may be TRBD2 (5 bases). V was shortened by 1 base and J by 3 bases, with 13 bases between the two germline ends. This CDR3 spans 15 amino acids. The V gene's germline CDR1 is LGHNA and CDR2 YNFKEQ. CDR3 sequence: CASSQVSGNGYEQYF. The DNA of the CDR3 is TGTGCCAGCAGCCAAGTTTCGGGGAACGGCTACGAGCAGTACTTC.

This chain uses TRBV5-1 with TRBJ1-1; 11 bases fit TRBD1. The CDR3 length is 16 residues. CDR1 is SGHRS, CDR2 YFSETQ, per germline. With 5 bases clipped from V and 3 bases from J, the junction kept 9 bases outside the gene matches. This CDR3 reads CASRRTGGEGDTEAFF. The CDR3 DNA sequence: TGCGCCAGCAGGAGGACAGGGGGCGAAGGAGACACTGAAGCTTTCTTT.

This chain uses TRBV6-5 with TRBJ1-5; D may be TRBD1 (5 bases). The ends were cut back, 2 bases at V and 10 bases at J, with 15 bases in the middle. The germline V gene has CDR1 MNHEY and CDR2 SVGAGI. The CDR3 consists of 14 residues. The CDR3, as DNA: TGTGCCAGCAGTTACAGGGAGGGGTTGGAACCCCAGCATTTT. Translated: CASSYREGLEPQHF.

With respect to this clonotype: One end of the junction varies from germline; a read error may be responsible. The CDR3 here is CSAQGTGANILTF. DNA of the CDR3: TGCAGTGCTCAAGGGACCGGGGCCAACATCCTGACTTTC. The V and J genes are TRBV20-1 and TRBJ2-6, with D possibly being TRBD1 or TRBD2 (5 bases each). Germline V gene data show CDR1 as DFQATT and CDR2 as SNEGSKA (reference sequence). This CDR3 comprises 13 residues.

This clonotype was detected a few times. The V and J genes are TRBV4-3 and TRBJ2-1, with 7 positions matching TRBD1. V was clipped by 2 bases and J by 10 bases; unmatched bases: 11. In germline, CDR1 is LGHNA, CDR2 YSLEER. This CDR3 has 15 amino acids. Here the CDR3 reads CASSQLRQGEGEQFF. CDR3 nucleotide sequence: TGCGCCAGCAGCCAACTCCGACAGGGAGAAGGGGAGCAGTTCTTC.

A note on this clonotype: One junction end disagrees with the germline gene, perhaps due to a read error. This rearrangement joins TRBV29-1 to TRBJ1-1; unclear D gene. This CDR3 has 11 residues. The V gene's germline CDR1 is SQVTM and CDR2 ANQGSEA. Written as DNA, the CDR3 is TGCAGCGCTGAAATACACACTGAAGCTTTCTTT. It yields the protein CSAEIHTEAFF.

The J gene is TRBJ2-2, the V gene TRBV7-9; D possibly corresponds to TRBD1 (6 bases). Trimming left V 5 bases short and J 0 bases short, with 7 bases between. The CDR3 has 14 residues. The V gene's germline CDR1 is SEHNR and CDR2 FQNEAQ (reference sequence). For the CDR3, the DNA is TGTGCCAGCAGCGGGACAACGAACACCGGGGAGCTGTTTTTT. Its protein product is CASSGTTNTGELFF.

J is TRBJ2-1 and V is TRBV15; D gene uncertain. V shed 4 bases and J shed 9 bases, with 10 bases lying between them. The length of the CDR3 is 12 residues. Germline V gene lookup returns CDR1 LNHNV and CDR2 YYDKDF (reference sequence). In DNA form, the CDR3 reads TGTGCCACCAGCAAAGTATCGGGTGAGCAGTTCTTC. It specifies CATSKVSGEQFF.

This clonotype was seen a few times. J is TRBJ2-7 and V is TRBV7-2, with D tentatively TRBD1 (6 bases). V was trimmed by 3 bases and J by 0 bases, leaving 12 bases between them. In germline, CDR1 is SGHTA, CDR2 FQGNSA. This CDR3 has 15 amino acids. CDR3 nucleotide sequence: TGTGCCAGCAGCTTTAAACAGGGAAGCTCCTACGAGCAGTACTTC. As protein: CASSFKQGSSYEQYF.

V and J are TRBV29-1 and TRBJ2-7, with D possibly matching TRBD2 (5 bases). CDR3 size: 15 residues. The ends were cut back, 3 bases at V and 3 bases at J, with 18 bases in the middle. Per the germline V gene, CDR1 is SQVTM and CDR2 is ANQGSEA. CDR3 sequence reads: CSVDLPVGLGYEQYF. CDR3 in DNA: TGCAGCGTTGACCTCCCGGTCGGACTGGGCTACGAGCAGTACTTC.

The chain links TRBV9 to TRBJ1-2; possible D gene TRBD1, 5 bases. Deletions cut 0 bases from V and 8 bases from J, with 17 bases between. The CDR3 spans 15 residues. Germline CDR1 SGDLS, CDR2 YYNGEE. The CDR3 DNA reads as TGTGCCAGCAGCGTAGTAAGGGCAGGGATTGACGGCTACACCTTC. Protein sequence: CASSVVRAGIDGYTF.

This chain uses TRBV20-1 with TRBJ2-5; D unclear. The CDR3 consists of 13 residues. V was shortened by 3 bases and J by 1 base, with 9 bases between the two germline ends. Germline assignment: CDR1 DFQATT and CDR2 SNEGSKA (reference sequence). The CDR3: CSARPRAQETQYF. The CDR3, as DNA: TGCAGTGCTAGGCCCCGGGCCCAAGAGACCCAGTACTTC.

The rearrangement joins TRBV20-1 to TRBJ2-1; 9 nucleotides match TRBD2. Germline V gives CDR1 DFQATT, CDR2 SNEGSKA (reference sequence). The CDR3 length is 14 residues. Trimming at V came to 5 bases and at J to 7 bases, leaving 9 bases not matched to a gene. The DNA for the CDR3 is TGCAGTGCTGCGGTGGCGGGGGGGCGTAATGAGCAGTTCTTC. It specifies CSAAVAGGRNEQFF.

This chain joins TRBV7-2 and TRBJ1-3; D not certain. The CDR3 contains 16 residues. CDR1 SGHTA and CDR2 FQGNSA come from the germline V gene. V was pared by 5 bases and J by 0 bases, with 14 bases between. The CDR3 loop reads CASSPGMALSGNTIYF. The CDR3 region has the DNA TGTGCCAGCAGCCCCGGGATGGCCCTCTCTGGAAACACCATATATTTT.

The chain uses TRBV7-2 and TRBJ2-7; no reliable D call. Germline V gene lookup returns CDR1 SGHTA and CDR2 FQGNSA. This CDR3 is built from 13 residues. Trimming removed 3 bases from V and 4 bases from J, with 10 bases in between. CDR3 sequence reads: CASSFRVQYEQYF. The CDR3 DNA is TGTGCCAGCAGCTTTAGAGTACAGTACGAGCAGTACTTC.